This TCR beta chain was observed in a study of CXCR3-negative and CXCR3-positive naive CD8 T cells. Carrying UMI labels, the TRB cDNA libraries were prepared through 5' RACE. Using the 5' RACE reads, TCRdb records one entry per CDR3 protein without DNA. Its listing shows over 35,000 distinct CDR3 sequences. Germline lookup yields CDR1 MDHEN and CDR2 SYDVKM. The CDR3 totals 14 residues. The sample was naive CXCR3- CD8+ T cells from blood. Subset given: CD45RO-CCR7+CD27+CD95- naive CD8+ T cells lacking CXCR3 (TNR3-). The sequence was obtained from a human donor in good health. Some clones in this sample may be carry-over from other donors' samples. The V call is TRBV28, the J call TRBJ2-5; TCRdb indicates TRBD1, and absent DNA this call remains unverified. This chain's CDR3 is CASSQQGARETQYF.